The sequence of this T cell receptor beta chain was determined in a study of graft-versus-host responses after intestinal transplantation. Study details: Recipients had transplants, and these were multivisceral, liver-intestinal, or isolated intestinal. Every transplant recipient was induced with anti-thymocyte globulin, then maintained on tacrolimus and steroids for 2 to 4 years.

Method: immunoSEQ multiplex PCR; TCRdb's copy keeps in-frame clones and lacks some. This sample has 140,000 or so clones, with around nine tenths found just once. The CDR3 runs to 14 residues. The study, taken as a whole, reports: The authors found GvH clones in recipient marrow, some appearing first in ileum or blood.

The table lists this clone with a count of one. Antigen: not known. The sequence was obtained from a human donor who received an intestinal transplant. Sequences were derived from unstimulated CD4+ T cells sorted from spleen or lymph node cells, sampled before intestinal transplant. The J gene is TRBJ1-2, the V gene TRBV21-1; TRBD1, the table's D call, lacks a check against the DNA. TRBV21-1 is termed a pseudogene. DNA of the CDR3: TGTGCCAGCAGCAAAGAGGGGACAGGGTATGGCTACACCTTC. Its protein product is CASSKEGTGYGYTF.